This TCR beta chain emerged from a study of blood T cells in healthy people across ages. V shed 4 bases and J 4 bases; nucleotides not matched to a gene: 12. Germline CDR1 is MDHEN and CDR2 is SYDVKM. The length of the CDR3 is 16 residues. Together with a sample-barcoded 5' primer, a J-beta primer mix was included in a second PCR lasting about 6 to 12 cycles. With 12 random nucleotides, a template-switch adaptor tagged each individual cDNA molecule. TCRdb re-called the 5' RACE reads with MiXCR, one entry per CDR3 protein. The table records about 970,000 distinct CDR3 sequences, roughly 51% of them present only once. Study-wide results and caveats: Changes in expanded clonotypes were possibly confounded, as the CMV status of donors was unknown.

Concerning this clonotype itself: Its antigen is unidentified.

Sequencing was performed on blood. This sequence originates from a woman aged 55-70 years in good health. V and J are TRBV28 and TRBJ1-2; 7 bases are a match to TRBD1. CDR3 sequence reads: CASSSASDRVLYGYTF. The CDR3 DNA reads TGTGCCAGCAGTTCAGCCTCAGACAGGGTCCTCTATGGCTACACCTTC.